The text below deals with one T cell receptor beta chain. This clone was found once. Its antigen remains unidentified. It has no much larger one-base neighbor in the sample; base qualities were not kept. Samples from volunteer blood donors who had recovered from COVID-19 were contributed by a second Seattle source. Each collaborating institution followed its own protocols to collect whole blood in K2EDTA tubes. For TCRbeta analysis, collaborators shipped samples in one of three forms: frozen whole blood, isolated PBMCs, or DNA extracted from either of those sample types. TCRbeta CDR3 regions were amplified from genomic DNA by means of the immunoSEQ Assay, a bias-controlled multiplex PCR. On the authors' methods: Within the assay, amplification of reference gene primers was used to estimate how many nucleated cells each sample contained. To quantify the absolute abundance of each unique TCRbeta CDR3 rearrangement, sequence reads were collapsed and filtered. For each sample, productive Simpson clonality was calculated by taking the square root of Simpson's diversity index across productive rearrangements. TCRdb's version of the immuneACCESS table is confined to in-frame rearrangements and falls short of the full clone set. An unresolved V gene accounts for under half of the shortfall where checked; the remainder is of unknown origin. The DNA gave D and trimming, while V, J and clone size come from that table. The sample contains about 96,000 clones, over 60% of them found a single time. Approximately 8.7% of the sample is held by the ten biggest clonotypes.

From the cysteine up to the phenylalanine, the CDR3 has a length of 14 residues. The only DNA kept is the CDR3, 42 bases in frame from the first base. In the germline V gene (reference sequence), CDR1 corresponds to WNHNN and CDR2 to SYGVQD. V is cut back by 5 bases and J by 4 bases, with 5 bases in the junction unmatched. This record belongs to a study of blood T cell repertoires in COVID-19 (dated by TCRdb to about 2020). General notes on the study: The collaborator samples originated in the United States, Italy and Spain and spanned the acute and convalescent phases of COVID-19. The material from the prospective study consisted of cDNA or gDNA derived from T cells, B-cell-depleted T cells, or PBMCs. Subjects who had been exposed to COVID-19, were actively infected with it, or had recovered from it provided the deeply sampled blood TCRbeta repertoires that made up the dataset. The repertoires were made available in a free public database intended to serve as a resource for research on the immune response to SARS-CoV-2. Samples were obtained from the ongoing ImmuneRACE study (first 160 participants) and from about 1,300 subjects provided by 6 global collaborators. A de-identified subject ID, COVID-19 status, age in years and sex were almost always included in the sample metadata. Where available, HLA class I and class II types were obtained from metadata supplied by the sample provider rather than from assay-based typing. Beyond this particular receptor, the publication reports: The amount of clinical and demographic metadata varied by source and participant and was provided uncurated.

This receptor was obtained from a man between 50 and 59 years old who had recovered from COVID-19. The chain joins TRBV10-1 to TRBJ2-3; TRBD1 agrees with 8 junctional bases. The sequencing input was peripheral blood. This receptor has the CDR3 CASSRTGKADTQYF. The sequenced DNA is TGCGCCAGCAGTCGGACAGGGAAGGCAGATACGCAGTATTTT.